This T cell receptor beta chain was recovered during a study of cytomegalovirus exposure and HLA in healthy donors (dated by TCRdb to the late 2010s). Context from the whole study: According to an earlier analysis of around 600 of the donors, some 180 million T cells yielded 117 million unique TCR beta sequences and roughly 280 Gb of sequence data. About 280 gigabases of sequencing data and tens of millions of unique TCR sequences were included in an early release covering several hundred HLA-typed donors. Besides the first cohort of 550 to 750 subjects, a separate validation cohort made up of 120 different subjects was used. Because of strong linkage in the cohort, roughly five DR-DQ haplotypes were treated as single units for association and clustering. A later analysis re-analyzed previously published TCR beta repertoires from 666 donors and added high-resolution HLA genotyping to study TCR occurrence patterns. Every repertoire in the discovery cohort had been generated on one and the same sequencing platform. The study aimed to test whether signatures of past pathogen exposure could be identified by cataloging public T cell receptors. To predict cytomegalovirus infection status, the study combined high-throughput TCR immunosequencing, statistical association of individual TCRs with disease status, and machine learning. The number of typed donors differed by locus: about 620-640 for A, B, C, DRB1 and DQB1; 500 to 550 for DQA1; roughly 600 for DPA1; and 400 to 480 for DPB1. In the later analysis, no new phenotypic data were used to find candidate immune exposures; instead, reliance was placed on TCR beta sequences and their occurrence across donors. Among the roughly 390 genotyped donors, more than 70% belonged to the genetic ancestry cluster associated with self-reported Caucasian donors. The T cell repertoires of 666 subjects were profiled by immunosequencing and related to cytomegalovirus serostatus. Class I and class II HLA loci were covered by the typing at four-digit resolution. Donor age, sex, ethnicity and CMV serostatus were collected together with the repertoire data. On average, roughly 240,000 unique TCR beta nucleotide sequences were sequenced per donor among 398 genotyped donors of the cohort, with roughly 18% of those sequences being non-productive. A later genetic analysis took genome-wide SNP genotypes for about 55% of the 666 donors and used that subset as a discovery cohort. To decide whether each TCR beta V gene segment behaved as functional or pseudogenic, an earlier analysis of some 600 of the donors relied on high-throughput TCR beta sequencing. Study-wide findings and limitations: A further reported finding was that TCR beta sequences accurately predicted the HLA-A and HLA-B alleles for most subjects in the first cohort. In vitro tests confirmed that three of the cytomegalovirus-associated TCR beta chains recognize cytomegalovirus antigens. A later genetic analysis associated a missense DCLRE1C variant with V-gene and J-gene trimming of TCR beta chains, and an independent cohort replicated the association. Strong co-occurrence of HLA alleles, especially DR and DQ, made assigning TCR associations to individual alleles difficult. A later analysis found that most CMV-associated TCR beta chains appeared HLA-restricted, with HLA associations seemingly driven largely by CMV exposure. At a false discovery rate of 0.05, a later analysis linked under 20,000 TCR beta sequences to specific HLA alleles. CMV serostatus was the only immune exposure information available for the cohort. Compared with equally common non-associated chains, HLA-associated TCR beta chains in a later analysis were more clonally expanded and had lower generation probabilities. A later analysis found that TCR association rates varied across HLA loci, with DRB1 alleles showing the most associated TCRs and HLA-C alleles the fewest. In this cohort, only TCR beta chains were sequenced, and detectable features were limited by the absence of alpha or paired-chain data. The sequencing pipeline was judged likely to have produced a cluster of highly shared sequence variants as a technical artifact. The study listed 150 to 200 TCR beta chains as associated with cytomegalovirus. Because counts were too low, around 18 rarely observed V segments, including chromosome 9 orphons, were left out of the earlier analysis of 587 of the donors. Because HLA typing was missing for some donors at each locus, association tests included only the typed subset. Across donors, most TCR sequences were observed very rarely, whereas some public TCRs were present in many individuals. Presence/absence analyses assumed roughly uniform sequencing depth across donors, an assumption that may not hold. Correlated functional status among segregating V segments might reflect linkage disequilibrium, but an unknown experimental factor could not be ruled out. In an earlier analysis of under 600 of the donors, most TCR beta V segments were observed in productive rearrangements about 90% or about 30% of the time, broadly matching IMGT annotations. A later genetic analysis reported fewer N-insertions in productive TCRs among donors in an Asian-associated ancestry cluster than the roughly 700-donor mean. In a later analysis, several top co-occurrence clusters were reported to appear linked to parvovirus B19, influenza, CMV and Epstein-Barr virus. Some IMGT-functional V segments, including TRBV6-2 and TRBV6-3, could not be told apart with the 87-base-pair reads, so those segments were excluded. In both the original and validation cohorts, the classifier was reported to diagnose cytomegalovirus status with high specificity and sensitivity. The authors suggested that the approach could potentially be generalized to other disease states and immunological phenotypes.

The cohort comprised around 700 healthy bone marrow donors. At the time of sampling, every cohort member was nominally healthy, though immune exposures that went unrecorded were likely present. The donor was CMV seropositive and was included in the group of 289 seropositive cohort members. Every donor gave a peripheral blood sample, and the peripheral blood mononuclear cells from that sample were used for TCR beta sequencing. Genomic DNA was extracted from the blood cell samples with the Qiagen DNeasy Blood Extraction Kit. Library creation used the immunoSEQ multiplex PCR assay. For the multiplex PCR, a mixture combining 60 forward primers for TCR Vbeta segments and 13 reverse primers for TCR Jbeta segments was used. The CDR3 region of rearranged TCR beta genes was amplified from genomic DNA by a multiplex PCR assay. The amplified TCR beta libraries were sequenced on the Illumina HiSeq System as 87-base-pair reads. The original pipeline was this. A later analysis counted tens of millions of unique TCR beta chains across the 666 repertoires, and around 9.9 million of these chains were shared by at least two donors. Raw reads were error-corrected and collapsed into unique sequences by a nearest-neighbor algorithm in which closely related sequences were merged to remove PCR and sequencing errors. CDR3 sequences were aligned to IMGT reference sequences to assign V, D and J gene segments. For a sequence to be retained, a match of at least six nucleotides to both a V gene segment and a J gene segment was required. Rearrangements were called productive when the CDR3 lacked stop codons and stayed in frame with V and J; all others were non-productive. Following IMGT convention, CDR3 was defined as the stretch from the second conserved V-encoded cysteine up to the conserved J-encoded phenylalanine. The earlier analysis of fewer than 750 of the donors excluded sequences that lacked an unambiguous match to a single V gene segment. An earlier analysis of 550 to 650 of the donors classified V segments as functional when productive rearrangements were above 56.7% and as segregating when the standard deviation between donors was above 5%. To diagnose cytomegalovirus status from the catalog of TCR beta chain sequences, a statistical classification framework was built. In a later analysis, V and J genes were assigned by comparing TCR nucleotide sequences against IMGT/GENE-DB human TR gene sequences. In a later analysis, CDR3 sequences and most-parsimonious VDJ recombination scenarios were assigned using the TCRdist pipeline. A later analysis defined each TCR beta chain by its CDR3 amino acid sequence plus V-gene family, and excluded reads lacking a unique V-gene family. As a way to deal with suspected cross-contamination and a sequencing artifact, a later analysis dropped 500 to 700 nucleotide sequences that were highly shared and had low generation probability. A later analysis calculated a clonal expansion index for each public chain from normalized within-repertoire ranks of inferred template counts. Generation probabilities in a later analysis came from a VDJ recombination model fitted to out-of-frame rearrangements, and those results were checked against IGoR. A later analysis scored TCR-TCR, TCR-HLA and TCR-CMV co-occurrence with hypergeometric tests, applying a repertoire-size bias correction to TCR pairs. False discovery rates were estimated in a later analysis by permuting HLA or CMV assignments 20 times. A later analysis grouped co-occurring TCRs with DBSCAN, adding TCRdist sequence similarity when clustering within HLA-allele-positive subsets. Co-occurrence clustering excluded repertoires with fewer than 30,000 or more than 120,000 public chains, plus five with anomalous nucleotide sharing. TCRdb retrieved this table from immuneACCESS and kept in-frame rearrangements only. Not all clones are present; in checked studies, unresolved V genes account for under half, and no reason is known for the remainder. V and J calls and clone size are as listed in that table; D and trimming were resolved from the DNA. A total of over 75,000 clones appear in this sample, roughly 82% of them only once. Roughly 3.5% of the sample rests with the top ten.

CDR1 MGHRA and CDR2 YSYEKL were looked up in the germline V gene. Its CDR3 holds 13 amino acids, cysteine through phenylalanine. Only CDR3 DNA is held: 39 bases, read in frame from base 1. V gives up 4 bases and J gives up 6 bases, and the segment between their germline ends measures 10 bases. Concerning this clone itself: Its specific antigen is unknown. Nothing much larger sits one base from this clone, and base qualities are not available.

The chain couples TRBV4-1 to TRBJ2-1; confidence is insufficient to name the D gene. Sequenced material: PBMCs. This TCR derives from a man under 40 in good health and CMV-seropositive. Here the CDR3 is given as CASSRPSGNEQFF. In nucleotide form, the sequence is TGCGCCAGCAGCCGTCCGAGTGGCAATGAGCAGTTCTTC.